The 11 T cell receptor beta chains below were found in one sample sequenced in a study of blood T cell repertoires in COVID-19. The method was immunoSEQ multiplex PCR; TCRdb's version includes in-frame clones alone and lacks a portion of them. The top ten hold 2.5% of the sample, which has 260,000 or so clones, 75% to 90% seen once. The sequenced sample was PBMCs or T cells enriched from blood (not recorded which). Source of these receptors: a woman between 45 and 65 years old who had recovered from COVID-19.

CDR3 residues: CASNMADNEQFF. DNA for the CDR3: TGTGCCAGCAACATGGCCGACAATGAGCAGTTCTTC. V and J are TRBV2 and TRBJ2-1; no clear D gene. The V and J ends lost 7 bases and 5 bases respectively, with 9 bases between them. Germline lookup yields CDR1 SNHLY and CDR2 FYNNEI. CDR3 length: 12 residues. The complete variable domain, with remaining parts taken from reference TRBV2 and TRBJ2-1, reads EPEVTQTPSHQVTQMGQEVILRCVPISNHLYFYWYRQILGQKVEFLVSFYNNEISEKSEIFDDQFSVERPDGSNFTLKIRSTKLEDSAMYFCASNMADNEQFFGPGTRLTVL.

The genes are TRBV3-1 (or the pseudogene TRBV3-2) and TRBJ2-4, with 8 bases aligning to TRBD1. This CDR3 spans 17 amino acids. Germline CDR1 is LGHDT and CDR2 is YNNKEL (reference sequence). V shed 7 bases and J 5 bases; nucleotides not matched to a gene: 16. The chain's CDR3 is CASTPRWGPGQENIQYF. Here the CDR3 DNA reads TGTGCCAGCACCCCAAGGTGGGGTCCGGGACAGGAAAACATTCAGTACTTC.

The CDR3: CASSLEAAPGLKQFF. The CDR3 DNA reads as TGTGCCAGCAGCTTAGAGGCGGCCCCTGGCTTGAAGCAGTTCTTC. This chain uses TRBV7-2 with TRBJ2-1; no clear D gene. Germline V CDR1 and CDR2: SGHTA, FQGNSA. The CDR3 sequence is 15 residues long. V shed 1 base and J shed 11 bases, with 18 bases lying between them.

The rearrangement links TRBV28 to TRBJ1-6; D is unclear. CDR3 length equals 14 residues. Trimming left V 3 bases short and J 4 bases short, with 7 bases between. CDR1 is MDHEN and CDR2 is SYDVKM in the germline V gene. The CDR3 DNA sequence: TGTGCCAGCAGTTTTAGAGAGTATAATTCACCCCTCCACTTT. As protein: CASSFREYNSPLHF.

V usage is TRBV10-3 and J usage is TRBJ2-1; 10 bases line up with TRBD2. The CDR3 loop spans 14 amino acids. The germline gives CDR1 ENHRY, CDR2 SYGVKD. With 4 bases clipped from V and 5 bases from J, the junction kept 2 bases outside the gene matches. Here the CDR3 DNA reads TGTGCCATCAGTGGGCTAGCGGGGGACAATGAGCAGTTCTTC. Its translation: CAISGLAGDNEQFF.

The genes are TRBV10-1 and TRBJ2-3; 10 bases line up with TRBD1. This CDR3 spans 15 amino acids. Germline loops: CDR1 WNHNN, CDR2 SYGVQD (reference sequence). The J segment lost 2 bases and the V segment lost 8 bases, leaving 7 bases of the junction unmatched. CDR3 sequence (DNA): TGCGCCAGCGGAGTCGGGACAGGGGACACAGATACGCAGTATTTT. Amino acid sequence: CASGVGTGDTDTQYF.

The CDR3: CASSLGGLAGGYNEQFF. The CDR3 bases are TGTGCCAGCAGCTTGGGGGGACTAGCGGGAGGGTACAATGAGCAGTTCTTC. The V gene is TRBV7-8, the J gene TRBJ2-1; TRBD2 matches 16 bases. Unmatched junction bases numbered 3, after V lost 3 bases and J lost 4 bases. The CDR3 totals 17 residues. The germline V gene has CDR1 SGHVS and CDR2 FQNEAQ.

The CDR3 region is CASSQTRQEQFF. The CDR3 nucleotides read TGTGCCAGCAGCCAAACCAGGCAAGAGCAGTTCTTC. This rearrangement joins TRBV13 to TRBJ2-1; no clear D. The germline CDR1 and CDR2 sequences are PRHDT and FYEKMQ (reference sequence). The V end was cut by 5 bases, the J end by 10 bases, with 12 bases between. The CDR3 consists of 12 residues.

This chain links TRBV7-9 with TRBJ2-3, with 11 bases matching TRBD1. Germline loops: CDR1 SEHNR, CDR2 FQNEAQ (reference sequence). V dropped 4 bases and J dropped 3; count of bases not matched to a gene: 3. The CDR3 is 15 amino acids. CDR3 DNA: TGTGCCAGCAGCTCCGGACAGGGGGCTACAGATACGCAGTATTTT. Its translation: CASSSGQGATDTQYF.

The CDR3, as DNA: TGTGCCAGTAGTGTCGCCCGGGATATAAACTACGAGCAGTACTTC. This gives the protein CASSVARDINYEQYF. The V gene is TRBV19, the J gene TRBJ2-7, with D perhaps matching TRBD2 (5 bases). With 5 bases removed from V and 3 bases from J, the gap between germline ends came to 17 bases. Germline CDR1 and CDR2: LNHDA and SQIVND (reference sequence). This CDR3 has 15 amino acids. The full variable domain, with the rest looked up from reference TRBV19 and TRBJ2-7, is DGGITQSPKYLFRKEGQNVTLSCEQNLNHDAMYWYRQDPGQGLRLIYYSQIVNDFQKGDIAEGYSVSREKKESFPLTVTSAQKNPTAFYLCASSVARDINYEQYFGPGTRLTVT.

The rearrangement joins TRBV11-2 to TRBJ2-7; 10 bases map to TRBD2. Germline CDR1 and CDR2: SGHAT and FQNNGV. The CDR3 length is 15 residues. Trimming removed 5 bases from V and 6 bases from J; junction bases left unmatched: 10. CDR3 DNA sequence: TGTGCCAGCAGCCTTGTTGAGCTAGCGGGGGTCGAGCAGTACTTC. It translates to CASSLVELAGVEQYF. The full variable domain, in which reference TRBV11-2 and TRBJ2-7 provide the parts outside the CDR3, is EAGVAQSPRYKIIEKRQSVAFWCNPISGHATLYWYQQILGQGPKLLIQFQNNGVVDDSQLPKDRFSAERLKGVDSTLKIQPAKLEDSAVYLCASSLVELAGVEQYFGPGTRLTVT.